Shown below are 25 T cell receptor beta chains from a single sample sequenced in a study of blood T cells in healthy people across ages. Through a sample-barcoded 5' primer and a J-beta primer mix, a second PCR was run for 7 to 11 cycles. TCRdb fed the 5' RACE reads into MiXCR, producing one record per CDR3 protein. The sample has just over 1 million distinct CDR3 sequences, around 45% seen once. Material for sequencing was blood. The source is a woman between 55 and 75 years old in good health.

Concerning this clonotype itself: At one of its ends the junction is not consistent with the germline gene, which may arise from a read error. The CDR3 DNA sequence: TGTGCCTGCAGCAGGCAGGGGCGGGAGGGCAATGAGCAGTTCTTC. It codes for CACSRQGREGNEQFF. The chain has TRBV7-9 and TRBJ2-1; 9 nucleotides agree with TRBD2. The CDR3 consists of 15 residues. Germline CDR1 is SEHNR and CDR2 is FQNEAQ (reference sequence).

The V call is TRBV6-2 or TRBV6-3, the J call TRBJ2-1, with 9 positions matching TRBD1. Per the germline V gene, CDR1 is MNHEY and CDR2 is SVGEGT. This CDR3 spans 15 amino acids. J lost 3 bases, V lost 7 bases, and 7 bases had no gene match. The CDR3: CASTFGGQGYNEQFF. The CDR3 DNA sequence: TGTGCCAGCACCTTCGGGGGACAGGGCTACAATGAGCAGTTCTTC.

This clonotype was observed a single time. This rearrangement joins TRBV27 to TRBJ1-4; D remains ambiguous. V shed 0 bases and J shed 0 bases, with 8 bases lying between them. Per the germline V gene, CDR1 is MNHEY and CDR2 is SMNVEV (reference sequence). The CDR3 totals 16 residues. DNA for the CDR3: TGTGCCAGCAGTTTATCGTCGGGGACAACTAATGAAAAACTGTTTTTT. Amino acid sequence: CASSLSSGTTNEKLFF.

This chain joins TRBV9 and TRBJ2-3; 13 nucleotides agree with TRBD2. The CDR3 runs to 19 residues. Germline CDR1 is SGDLS and CDR2 is YYNGEE. V shed 3 bases and J 4 bases; nucleotides not matched to a gene: 14. The CDR3, as DNA: TGTGCCAGCAGCGCCTCAGGACTAGCGGGGGCGGGGAATCCAGATACGCAGTATTTT. This translates into CASSASGLAGAGNPDTQYF.

A word on this clonotype: At one of its ends the junction is not consistent with the germline gene, which may arise from a read error. The chain recombines TRBV25-1 with TRBJ2-1; the match to TRBD2 covers 8 bases. Germline V gene sequence: CDR1 MGHDK, CDR2 SYGVNS. This CDR3 region has 14 residues. CDR3 loop: CASREWERENEQFF. CDR3 nucleotide sequence: TGTGCCAGCAGGGAATGGGAGCGGGAGAATGAGCAGTTCTTC.

V is TRBV4-3 and J is TRBJ1-1; possible D gene TRBD1, 5 bases. Trimming stripped 0 bases from V and 5 bases from J, with 7 bases between. This CDR3 comprises 13 residues. CDR1 is LGHNA, CDR2 YSLEER, per germline. This CDR3 is CASSQEGGTEAFF. CDR3 DNA: TGCGCCAGCAGCCAAGAGGGGGGAACTGAAGCTTTCTTT.

Concerning this clonotype itself: The DNA is left out, because the CDR3 cannot be placed on it with certainty; the CDR3 is given as TCRdb lists it. This chain joins TRBV6-2 or TRBV6-3 and TRBJ2-4; the listed D gene, TRBD2, was not tested against the DNA. Germline V CDR1 and CDR2: MNHEY, SVGEGT. The CDR3 is 17 residues long, ends included. CDR3 residues: CASSSSFPGLAPHEQYF.

Comments on this clonotype: A much more abundant neighbour one base away suggests this may be a read error. The chain links TRBV29-1 to TRBJ2-5, with TRBD1 as a possible D gene (5 bases). Trimming cost V 4 bases and J 5 bases, with 17 bases left between them. The germline V gene has CDR1 SQVTM and CDR2 ANQGSEA. This CDR3 spans 14 amino acids. As DNA, the CDR3 is TGCAGCGTTGTAGTATTGATGGGGCGGGAGACCCAGTACTTC. Its protein is CSVVVLMGRETQYF.

This clonotype was seen just once. The rearrangement uses TRBV7-2 and TRBJ2-1, with 14 bases fitting TRBD2. Germline lookup yields CDR1 SGHTA and CDR2 FQGNSA. The CDR3 has 17 residues. The chain's CDR3 is CGCLGLAGVTVYNEQFF. The CDR3 nucleotides are TGTGGGTGCCTGGGACTAGCGGGGGTAACAGTCTACAATGAGCAGTTCTTC.

The chain combines TRBV14 with TRBJ2-1; D is unclear. The J call may be in error: the DNA end matches TRBJ2-7 better. Germline V gene sequence: CDR1 SGHDN, CDR2 FVKESK. This CDR3 region has 15 residues. CDR3 residues: CASSPSPRKNYEQYF. The CDR3, as DNA: TGTGCCAGCAGCCCCAGCCCCAGAAAAAATTACGAGCAGTACTTC.

The chain combines TRBV10-3 with TRBJ2-4, with TRBD1 identical over 8 bases. This CDR3 is 14 amino acids long. CDR1 is ENHRY, CDR2 SYGVKD, per germline. The junction had 12 bases not matched to a gene; V was cut back by 4 bases and J by 13 bases. CDR3 loop: CAISAGQVEGEQYF. The CDR3 DNA follows: TGTGCCATCAGTGCGGGACAGGTAGAAGGGGAGCAGTACTTC.

This clonotype was observed a handful of times. This sequence joins TRBV9 and TRBJ1-2; D gene uncertain. The germline V gene encodes CDR1 SGDLS and CDR2 YYNGEE. V was trimmed by 0 bases and J by 3 bases, leaving 6 bases between them. This CDR3 has 13 residues. The DNA for the CDR3 is TGTGCCAGCAGCGTAGGAGTTTACTATGGCTACACCTTC. Amino acids: CASSVGVYYGYTF.

This rearrangement joins TRBV20-1 to TRBJ1-1, with unresolved D. The CDR3 runs to 15 residues. With 5 bases removed from V and 4 bases from J, the gap between germline ends came to 20 bases. Germline V gene data show CDR1 as DFQATT and CDR2 as SNEGSKA (reference sequence). The CDR3: CSAPPATPAVTEAFF. The CDR3 region has the DNA TGCAGTGCTCCACCCGCGACCCCGGCGGTCACTGAAGCTTTCTTT.

This rearrangement joins TRBV20-1 to TRBJ1-2, with D hard to call. The CDR3 length is 11 residues. The ends were cut back, 4 bases at V and 8 bases at J, with 11 bases in the middle. Germline-derived CDR1 and CDR2 are DFQATT and SNEGSKA (reference sequence). In DNA form, the CDR3 reads TGCAGTGCTAACGAAGCTGGGGGCTACACCTTC. Protein: CSANEAGGYTF.

This chain connects TRBV6-1 to TRBJ2-3; possible D gene TRBD2, 7 bases. The V and J ends lost 3 bases and 1 base respectively, with 11 bases between them. CDR1 and CDR2 from the germline V gene are MNHNS and SASEGT. The CDR3 consists of 15 residues. CDR3: CASSEEGGGTDTQYF. The CDR3, as DNA: TGTGCCAGCAGTGAGGAGGGGGGGGGCACAGATACGCAGTATTTT.

J is TRBJ2-5 and V is TRBV5-1, with D perhaps TRBD2 (6 bases). The CDR3 contains 14 residues. Germline loops: CDR1 SGHRS, CDR2 YFSETQ. The V and J ends lost 9 bases and 11 bases respectively, with 26 bases between them. The CDR3 sequence: CATKNGGRLDEQYF. In nucleotides, the CDR3 is TGCGCCACCAAAAACGGGGGACGCCTCGATGAGCAGTACTTC.

A note on this clonotype: A much larger clone is a single base away; this may be a read error. The J gene is TRBJ1-2, the V gene TRBV25-1, with unresolved D. The germline V gene has CDR1 MGHDK and CDR2 SYGVNS. The length of the CDR3 is 12 residues. DNA of the CDR3: TGTGCCGGCAGTGACGGACGGTTTGGCTACACCTTC. Translating gives CAGSDGRFGYTF.

A word on this clonotype: A much larger clone differs by one base, so this may be a read error. The chain joins TRBV7-9 to TRBJ2-5; D unclear. Germline CDR1 SEHNR, CDR2 FQNEAQ (reference sequence). The V end lost 1 base, the J end lost 4 bases, and 13 bases lay between the germline ends. CDR3 length equals 15 residues. For the CDR3, the DNA is TGTGCCAGCAGCTTAGGTGTAGCCTCCGCAGAGACCCAGTACTTC. As protein: CASSLGVASAETQYF. Based on the CDR3 plus reference TRBV7-9 and TRBJ2-5, the full variable domain is DTGVSQNPRHKITKRGQNVTFRCDPISEHNRLYWYRQTLGQGPEFLTYFQNEAQLEKSRLLSDRFSAERPKGSFSTLEIQRTEQGDSAMYLCASSLGVASAETQYFGPGTRLLVL.

The chain links TRBV5-1 to TRBJ2-1; no clear D. V gave up 4 bases and J gave up 0 bases, with 11 bases separating them. CDR3 length: 15 residues. From germline, CDR1 is SGHRS and CDR2 YFSETQ. The chain's CDR3 is CASSPVSHSYNEQFF. The CDR3 nucleotides are TGCGCCAGCAGCCCCGTATCGCACTCCTACAATGAGCAGTTCTTC.

This clonotype came up a few times. The chain carries TRBV7-9 and TRBJ2-1, with 7 bases lining up with TRBD2. Germline CDR1 and CDR2: SEHNR and FQNEAQ (reference sequence). V lost 7 bases to trimming and J lost 4 bases; unmatched junction nucleotides: 10. The CDR3 is 15 amino acids. CDR3 loop: CASNTGTIQYNEQFF. CDR3 in DNA: TGTGCCAGCAATACCGGGACTATACAATACAATGAGCAGTTCTTC.

The rearrangement joins TRBV14 to TRBJ2-5, with D possibly TRBD1 on 6 matching bases. This CDR3 spans 15 amino acids. V was trimmed by 4 bases and J by 0 bases, leaving 12 bases between them. CDR1 is SGHDN and CDR2 is FVKESK in the germline V gene. CDR3 sequence: CASSPGQIHQETQYF. The CDR3 DNA sequence: TGTGCCAGCAGCCCCGGACAGATTCACCAAGAGACCCAGTACTTC.

DNA for the CDR3: TGTGCCAGCAGTTTAGTATACGGAAATCAGCCCCAGCATTTT. Amino acid sequence: CASSLVYGNQPQHF. This chain uses TRBV28 with TRBJ1-5; D uncertain. This CDR3 comprises 14 residues. V lost 2 bases to trimming and J lost 4 bases, with 9 bases between them. Germline CDR1 is MDHEN and CDR2 is SYDVKM.

This clonotype was seen only a few times. The chain has TRBV6-5 and TRBJ2-3; no firm D call. Germline V CDR1 and CDR2: MNHEY, SVGAGI. This CDR3 is built from 14 residues. The V and J ends lost 2 bases and 2 bases respectively, with 8 bases between them. The CDR3 DNA is TGTGCCAGCAGTTACGGTCCTTCCACAGATACGCAGTATTTT. Its translation: CASSYGPSTDTQYF.

CDR3 nucleotides: TGTGCCAGCAGCCTCAGAGGTCTAGCGGCTAATTACGAGCAGTACTTC. Protein: CASSLRGLAANYEQYF. The chain links TRBV7-2 to TRBJ2-7, with 7 nucleotides matching TRBD2. J lost 4 bases, V lost 5 bases, and 14 bases had no gene match. This CDR3 has 16 amino acids. In germline, CDR1 is SGHTA, CDR2 FQGNSA. The full variable domain, its missing parts supplied by reference TRBV7-2 and TRBJ2-7, is GAGVSQSPSNKVTEKGKDVELRCDPISGHTALYWYRQSLGQGLEFLIYFQGNSAPDKSGLPSDRFSAERTGGSVSTLTIQRTQQEDSAVYLCASSLRGLAANYEQYFGPGTRLTVT.

This clonotype was found a few times. The rearrangement uses TRBV7-9 and TRBJ2-1; weak D call: TRBD2 (6 bases). Per germline, CDR1 SEHNR and CDR2 FQNEAQ (reference sequence). This CDR3 contains 15 residues. V lost 6 bases and J lost 2, with 14 bases in between. DNA for the CDR3: TGTGCCAGCAGTCAGGTGGGGGGAGCCTACAATGAGCAGTTCTTC. It specifies CASSQVGGAYNEQFF.